This T cell receptor beta chain originates from a study of T cell responses to AZD1222 COVID-19 vaccine. Per germline, CDR1 SGHAT and CDR2 FQDESV (reference sequence). The CDR3 is 12 amino acids. Trimming removed 2 bases at V and 5 bases at J, with 6 bases between. Produced via immunoSEQ multiplex PCR; TCRdb's table is partial and in-frame only. This table has 140,000 to 150,000 clones, approximately 93% appearing once. This rearrangement joins TRBV11-1 to TRBJ1-1; D ambiguous. Specimen: peripheral blood, collected after recovery from COVID-19. The sequence was collected from an adult who had recovered from COVID-19. CDR3 nucleotides: TGTGCCAGCAGCTTATCTCGGACTGAAGCTTTCTTT. Residues: CASSLSRTEAFF.